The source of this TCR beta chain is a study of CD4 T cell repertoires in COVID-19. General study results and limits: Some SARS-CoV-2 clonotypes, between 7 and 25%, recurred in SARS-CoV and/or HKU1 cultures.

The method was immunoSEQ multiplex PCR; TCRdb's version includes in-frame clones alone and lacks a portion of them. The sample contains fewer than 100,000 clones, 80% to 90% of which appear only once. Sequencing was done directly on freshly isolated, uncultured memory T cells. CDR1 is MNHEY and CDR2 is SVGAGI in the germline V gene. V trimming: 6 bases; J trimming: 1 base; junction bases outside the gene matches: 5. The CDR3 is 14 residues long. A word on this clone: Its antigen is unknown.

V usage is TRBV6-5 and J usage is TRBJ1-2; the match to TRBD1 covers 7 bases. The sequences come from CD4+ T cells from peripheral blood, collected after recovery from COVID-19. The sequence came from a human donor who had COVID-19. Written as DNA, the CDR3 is TGTGCCAGCAGCCGAACAGGGGTTAACTATGGCTACACCTTC. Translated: CASSRTGVNYGYTF.